The clone carrying this T cell receptor (beta chain) was detected once. The antigen remains unidentified. Sample time point: baseline, week 1 (first vaccination visit). Treatment in this sample: pre-vaccination baseline after standard-of-care therapy. TCRdb's table, derived via immunoSEQ multiplex PCR, lists solely in-frame clones and lacks some. The sample carries some 61,000 clones, 65% to 90% recorded once. The record originates from a study of a mutant IDH1 vaccine in newly diagnosed glioma. The overall study: Treatment recipients were about 60% male and around 40% female, and their mean age was approximately 43 years. Prior therapy was radiotherapy, temozolomide, or both; most received both. Overall study findings and caveats: The occurrence of vaccine-induced immune responses was seen in 80% to 95% of patients. No link was apparently found between pseudoprogression and changes in top peripheral T cell clonotypes.

The V and J ends lost 4 bases and 7 bases, in that order; junction bases with no gene match: 8. CDR3 length equals 15 residues. Germline V gene data show CDR1 as SGDLS and CDR2 as YYNGEE. The sequences come from PBMCs, collected from a glioma patient treated with radiotherapy, temozolomide or both. The TCR originated in a man aged 30-40 years with glioma. This chain uses TRBV9 with TRBJ1-3, with 10 bases aligning to TRBD1. This CDR3 reads CASSPRQGARNTIYF. The CDR3 DNA is TGTGCCAGCAGCCCCCGACAGGGGGCAAGGAACACCATATATTTT.